This T cell receptor (beta chain) was identified during a study of T cells after yellow fever vaccination. TCRdb used MiXCR to reprocess the 5' RACE reads, holding one entry per CDR3 protein. The sample has roughly 60,000 distinct CDR3 sequences, roughly 6.9% seen once; the top ten hold around 44%. Study-level findings and limits: Abundant contaminating clonotypes from the bulk population could appear in FACS-sorted repertoires. It was the secondary response that reached its peak faster, day 5 versus 15, but it was weaker.

A word on this clonotype: The antigen is unknown.

V dropped 5 bases and J dropped 2 bases, with 10 bases sitting between them. CDR3 size: 13 residues. This TCR derives from a man between 18 and 29 years old who received the YFV17D yellow fever vaccine. The material was CD8+ T cells sorted from PBMCs, obtained on the day of the first yellow fever vaccination. The chain recombines TRBV12-3 or TRBV12-4 with TRBJ2-7; D gene unclear. The CDR3 DNA reads as TGTGCCAGCAGTAAAAGGACGCCCTACGAGCAGTACTTC. Residues: CASSKRTPYEQYF.